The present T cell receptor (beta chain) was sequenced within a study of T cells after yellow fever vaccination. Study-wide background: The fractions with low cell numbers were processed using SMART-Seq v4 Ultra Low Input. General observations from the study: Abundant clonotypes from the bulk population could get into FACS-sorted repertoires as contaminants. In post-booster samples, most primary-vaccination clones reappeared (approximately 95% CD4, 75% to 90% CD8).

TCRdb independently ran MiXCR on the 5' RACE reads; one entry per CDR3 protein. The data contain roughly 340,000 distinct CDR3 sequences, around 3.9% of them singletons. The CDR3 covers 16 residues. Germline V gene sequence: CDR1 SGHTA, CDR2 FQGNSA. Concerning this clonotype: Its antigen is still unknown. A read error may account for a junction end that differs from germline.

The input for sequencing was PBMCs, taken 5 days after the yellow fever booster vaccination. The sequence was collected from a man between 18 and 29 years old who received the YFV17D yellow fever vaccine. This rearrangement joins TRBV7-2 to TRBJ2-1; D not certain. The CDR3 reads CDSSLQAGSSYNEQFF. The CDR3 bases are TGTGACAGCAGCTTACAAGCCGGTAGCTCCTACAATGAGCAGTTCTTC.